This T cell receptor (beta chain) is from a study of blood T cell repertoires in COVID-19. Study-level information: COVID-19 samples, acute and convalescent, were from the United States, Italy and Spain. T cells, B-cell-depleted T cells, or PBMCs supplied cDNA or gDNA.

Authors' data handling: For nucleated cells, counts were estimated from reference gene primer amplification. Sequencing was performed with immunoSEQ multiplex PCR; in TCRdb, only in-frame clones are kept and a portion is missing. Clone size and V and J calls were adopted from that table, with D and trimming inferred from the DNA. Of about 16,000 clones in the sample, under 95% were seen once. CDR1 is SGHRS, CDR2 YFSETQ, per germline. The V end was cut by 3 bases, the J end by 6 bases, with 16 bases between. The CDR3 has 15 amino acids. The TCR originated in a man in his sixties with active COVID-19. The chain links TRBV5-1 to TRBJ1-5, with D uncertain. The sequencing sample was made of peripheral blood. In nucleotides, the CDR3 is TGCGCCAGCAGCTACAACTTGGACTCGGGTCAGCCCCAGCATTTT. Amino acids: CASSYNLDSGQPQHF. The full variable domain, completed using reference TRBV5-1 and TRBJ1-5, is KAGVTQTPRYLIKTRGQQVTLSCSPISGHRSVSWYQQTPGQGLQFLFEYFSETQRNKGNFPGRFSGRQFSNSRSEMNVSTLELGDSALYLCASSYNLDSGQPQHFGDGTRLSIL.